This entry describes one T cell receptor (beta chain). Its specificity is unknown. This sample was taken from a study of beta chain features in type 1 diabetes. In the study overall: Healthy donors and patients had similar age, gender and cell yields. Study-wide results and caveats: Cells with high TCR expression could be over-represented when cDNA is sequenced. Among all four CD4+ subsets, Type 1 diabetes patients had TCRB CDR3s that were moderately but significantly shorter.

The CDR3 spans 16 residues. The V end was cut by 3 bases, the J end by 0 bases, with 9 bases between. Germline V lookup: CDR1 MNHEY, CDR2 SVGAGI. Based on CD45RO/CCR7/CD25/CD127/CD95/CD27, CD4+ regulatory, stem cell-like memory, naive and central memory cells were sorted. The study reverse transcribed the entire isolated RNA, so it sequenced expressed TCRB transcripts. Libraries were prepared by immunoSEQ multiplex PCR; TCRdb keeps only in-frame clonotypes and omits some of them. The data hold a few hundred thousand clones, with roughly 12% observed a single time. Sequencing input: naive CD4+ T cells from blood. V gene TRBV6-5 combines with J gene TRBJ1-6; weak D call: TRBD1 (5 bases). This receptor was obtained from a woman between 18 and 30 years old with type 1 diabetes. CDR3 residues: CASSYRGLSYNSPLHF. CDR3 sequence (DNA): TGTGCCAGCAGTTATAGGGGTCTCTCCTATAATTCACCCCTCCACTTT.